This T cell receptor beta chain derives from a study of cytomegalovirus exposure and HLA in healthy donors. V lost 0 bases and J 10 bases, leaving 10 bases between the germline ends. CDR3 length equals 14 residues. The germline V gene has CDR1 MGHRA and CDR2 YSYEKL. Vbeta (60) and Jbeta (13) primers were used in the PCR. The repertoire was sequenced with immunoSEQ multiplex PCR; TCRdb's copy has only in-frame clones and lacks some. The data contain approximately 210,000 clones, 80% to 90% of them singletons. The clonotype originates from a man aged 30 to 45 in good health and CMV-seronegative. Sequencing was carried out using PBMCs. The gene calls are TRBV4-1 and TRBJ1-6; D unresolved. In DNA form, the CDR3 reads TGCGCCAGCAGCCAAGAATCGGTTTGGTCACCCCTCCACTTT. It encodes CASSQESVWSPLHF.